The T cell receptor beta chain described here comes from a study of T cells in Graves' hyperthyroidism and ophthalmopathy. TCR beta CDR3 regions were amplified from RNA. TCR CDR3 underwent first-round RT-PCR with the HTBI primer set. Each CDR3 protein is one row after TCRdb ran MiXCR on the multiplex PCR reads. This table has approximately 510,000 distinct CDR3 sequences, around 21% appearing once. At least ten counts were recorded for this clonotype. Researchers defined stable Graves' hyperthyroidism as no ophthalmopathy progression within 18 months. Diagnosis relied on clinical symptoms, serum thyroxine and TRAb, thyroid ultrasound and orbital computed tomography. This CDR3 spans 18 amino acids. Looked up from germline, CDR1 is SGHAT and CDR2 is FQNNGV. The ends lost 5 bases at V and 0 bases at J; junction bases unmatched: 13.

Sequencing input: blood. The chain employs TRBV11-2 and TRBJ1-5; 7 bases line up with TRBD1. The receptor was isolated from a young man with Graves' hyperthyroidism. CDR3 protein: CASSLGTAGYYSNQPQHF. CDR3 sequence (DNA): TGTGCCAGCAGCCTAGGGACAGCGGGCTATTATAGCAATCAGCCCCAGCATTTT.